A single T cell receptor (beta chain) is shown here with its context. The antigen is not known. TCR beta CDR3 region amplification was performed from RNA transcripts. Initially, a first-round RT-PCR of the TCR CDR3 employed the HTBI primer set. One entry per CDR3 protein, called by TCRdb with MiXCR from the multiplex PCR reads. The data hold approximately 300,000 distinct CDR3 sequences, with approximately 17% observed a single time. The data were taken from a study of T cells in Graves' hyperthyroidism and ophthalmopathy. Findings and caveats of the study: Appearing also in blood were most of the thyroid clonotypes expanded above 0.001. Ophthalmopathy stood apart from stable hyperthyroidism in a 13 V-J model. Ophthalmopathy, which appeared later, was predicted by the model a median about 6 months before onset.

Germline assignment: CDR1 SGHRS and CDR2 YFSETQ. V was cut by 4 bases and J by 0 bases, with 14 bases left in between. The CDR3 contains 15 residues. Clinical symptoms, serum thyroxine, TRAb, thyroid ultrasound and orbital computed tomography informed diagnoses. The sequenced sample consisted of blood. This TCR was sampled from a woman aged 55-69 years with Graves' ophthalmopathy. The V gene is TRBV5-1, the J gene TRBJ2-7; the D gene is possibly TRBD1 (6 bases). This CDR3 is CASSPGQPLSYEQYF. The CDR3 nucleotides read TGCGCCAGCAGCCCCGGACAGCCTCTCTCCTACGAGCAGTACTTC. Looking up the rest from reference TRBV5-1 and TRBJ2-7 gives the full variable domain: KAGVTQTPRYLIKTRGQQVTLSCSPISGHRSVSWYQQTPGQGLQFLFEYFSETQRNKGNFPGRFSGRQFSNSRSEMNVSTLELGDSALYLCASSPGQPLSYEQYFGPGTRLTVT.